These T cell receptor beta chains were read from a single sample in a study of blood T cell repertoires in COVID-19. TCRdb's table, derived via immunoSEQ multiplex PCR, lists solely in-frame clones and lacks some. The table shows 250,000 to 300,000 clones, with approximately 91% occurring only once. The sequenced sample consisted of peripheral blood. The source is a woman aged 25-40 years with COVID-19, enrolled during active disease. The CDR3 runs from the conserved cysteine through the conserved F or W. A D gene is named only where the DNA matches it firmly. Clone size is given for some rows only: seen once, a few or many times, or a class if the clone is expanded.

V: TRBV18; size: .; D: .; J: TRBJ1-1; CDR3: CASSMGESYTEAFF; DNA: TGTGCCAGCTCTATGGGCGAGAGTTACACTGAAGCTTTCTTT
V: TRBV11-2; size: .; D: .; J: TRBJ1-1; CDR3: CASSKRLDQSNTEAFF; DNA: TGTGCCAGCAGCAAACGACTAGACCAGTCGAACACTGAAGCTTTCTTT
V: TRBV12-3/TRBV12-4; size: .; D: .; J: TRBJ1-2; CDR3: CASSLEAYGYTF; DNA: TGTGCCAGCAGTTTAGAAGCTTATGGCTACACCTTC
V: TRBV5-6; size: .; D: TRBD2; J: TRBJ2-2; CDR3: CASSLTSGYTGELFF; DNA: TGTGCCAGCAGCTTGACTAGCGGTTACACCGGGGAGCTGTTTTTT
V: TRBV11-1; size: few; D: TRBD1; J: TRBJ2-7; CDR3: CASSFGTGGNYEQYF; DNA: TGTGCCAGCAGCTTCGGGACAGGGGGCAACTACGAGCAGTACTTC
V: TRBV10-1; size: .; D: TRBD2; J: TRBJ2-1; CDR3: CASSESLAGLNEQFF; DNA: TGCGCCAGCAGTGAAAGTCTAGCGGGGCTCAATGAGCAGTTCTTC
V: TRBV11-2; size: .; D: TRBD1; J: TRBJ1-6; CDR3: CASSLEETGHSPLHF; DNA: TGTGCCAGCAGCTTAGAAGAGACAGGGCATTCACCCCTCCACTTT
V: TRBV4-1; size: .; D: TRBD2; J: TRBJ2-5; CDR3: CASSQPGLAGGKGGTQYF; DNA: TGCGCCAGCAGCCAACCGGGACTAGCGGGAGGAAAAGGCGGGACCCAGTACTTC
V: TRBV5-1; size: .; D: .; J: TRBJ2-7; CDR3: CASSLVSRGTYEQYF; DNA: TGCGCCAGCAGCTTGGTTTCCAGGGGTACCTACGAGCAGTACTTC
V: TRBV19; size: .; D: .; J: TRBJ2-1; CDR3: CASSIRGEALNEQFF; DNA: TGTGCCAGTAGTATTAGAGGGGAGGCCCTCAATGAGCAGTTCTTC
V: TRBV28; size: .; D: .; J: TRBJ1-6; CDR3: CASSPGGNSPLHF; DNA: TGTGCCAGCAGCCCCGGCGGGAATTCACCCCTCCACTTT
V: TRBV27; size: .; D: .; J: TRBJ2-7; CDR3: CASSRGLEQYF; DNA: TGTGCCAGCAGTCGAGGACTCGAGCAGTACTTC
V: TRBV15; size: .; D: .; J: TRBJ2-3; CDR3: CATSREISSTDTQYF; DNA: TGTGCCACCAGCAGAGAAATCTCTAGCACAGATACGCAGTATTTT
V: TRBV6-6; size: .; D: TRBD2; J: TRBJ2-3; CDR3: CASSYTGLAGGDTQYF; DNA: TGTGCCAGCAGTTATACAGGCCTAGCGGGGGGAGATACGCAGTATTTT
V: TRBV2; size: .; D: .; J: TRBJ1-5; CDR3: CASSEVLGGPRGNQPQHF; DNA: TGTGCCAGCAGTGAAGTTCTTGGCGGGCCTAGGGGCAATCAGCCCCAGCATTTT
V: TRBV6-6; size: .; D: .; J: TRBJ1-5; CDR3: CASSYPLSPQHF; DNA: TGTGCCAGCAGTTACCCCTTGTCGCCCCAGCATTTT